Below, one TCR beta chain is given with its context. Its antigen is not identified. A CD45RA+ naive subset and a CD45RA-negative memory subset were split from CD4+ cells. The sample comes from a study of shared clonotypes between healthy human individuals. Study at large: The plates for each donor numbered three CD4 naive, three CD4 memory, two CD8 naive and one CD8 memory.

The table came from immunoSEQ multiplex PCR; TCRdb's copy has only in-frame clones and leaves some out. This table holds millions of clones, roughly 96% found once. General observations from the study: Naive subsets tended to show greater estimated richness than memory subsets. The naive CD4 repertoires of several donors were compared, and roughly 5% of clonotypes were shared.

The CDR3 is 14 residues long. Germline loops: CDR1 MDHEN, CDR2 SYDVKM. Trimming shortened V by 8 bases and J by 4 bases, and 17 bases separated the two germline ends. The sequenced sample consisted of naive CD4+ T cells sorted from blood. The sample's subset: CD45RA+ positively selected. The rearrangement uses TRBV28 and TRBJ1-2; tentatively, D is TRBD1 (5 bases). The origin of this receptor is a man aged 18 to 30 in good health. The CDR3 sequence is CASRLDSQGYGYTF. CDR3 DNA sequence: TGTGCCAGCCGACTAGACAGCCAGGGCTATGGCTACACCTTC.